This TCR beta chain was obtained from a study of graft-versus-host responses after intestinal transplantation. The overall study: The recipients all started with anti-thymocyte globulin induction and then took tacrolimus and steroids for about 3 years.

Assay: immunoSEQ multiplex PCR; the TCRdb copy retains only in-frame clones and omits some. The data show some 50,000 clones, about 88% seen once. Note on this clone: The antigen remains unidentified.

Germline V gene sequence: CDR1 WSHSY, CDR2 SAAADI. The ends were cut back, 6 bases at V and 0 bases at J, with 7 bases in the middle. The CDR3 is 13 residues long. This clonotype originated in a human donor who was the organ donor for an intestinal transplant. The rearrangement joins TRBV10-2 to TRBJ2-3; D gene ambiguous. Material: unstimulated CD4+ T cells sorted from spleen or lymph node cells, obtained before transplant. CDR3 sequence: CASRGSSTDTQYF. CDR3 DNA sequence: TGCGCCAGCAGGGGGTCTAGCACAGATACGCAGTATTTT.